This T cell receptor beta chain was retrieved from a study of blood T cell repertoires in COVID-19. On the study more broadly: Spain, Italy and the United States supplied samples that represented acute and convalescent COVID-19. The analysed material was cDNA or gDNA that came from T cells, B-cell-depleted T cells, or PBMCs.

Donors of Cohort 3 who recovered were those that had two negative PCRs, clearance, or symptom resolution. In the source study's methods: Amplification from reference gene primers served as the basis for estimated nucleated cell counts. The data were produced by immunoSEQ multiplex PCR, yet TCRdb's version contains in-frame clones alone and is incomplete. V, J and clone size are taken as reported in that table, and D and trimming were inferred from the DNA itself. The sample lists some 340,000 clones; roughly four fifths were seen once. The germline gives CDR1 MNHEY, CDR2 SVGAGI. The CDR3 contains 15 residues. Trimming cost V 1 base and J 3 bases, with 12 bases left between them.

This TCR came from a woman in her forties or fifties who had recovered from COVID-19. The sample was PBMCs or T cells enriched from blood (not recorded which). This chain joins TRBV6-5 and TRBJ1-2; D remains ambiguous. CDR3 sequence reads: CASSYWASLDYGYTF. CDR3 coding DNA: TGTGCCAGCAGTTACTGGGCAAGCCTGGACTATGGCTACACCTTC.